One and the same sample provided the 5 T cell receptor beta chains below, sequenced in a study of control samples from healthy donors and cancer patients. The protocol was immunoSEQ multiplex PCR, while the TCRdb copy is restricted to in-frame clones and leaves out a portion. This sample has about 12,000 clones, with roughly 90% found just once. The sequencing input was formalin-fixed, paraffin-embedded tissue. Receptor source: a male donor with melanoma.

DNA of the CDR3: TGTGCCAGCAGCGTAGGGGACAGCTCTGGAAACACCATATATTTT. Translated: CASSVGDSSGNTIYF. The chain employs TRBV9 and TRBJ1-3, with TRBD1 matching over 7 bases. The V gene's germline CDR1 is SGDLS and CDR2 YYNGEE. The CDR3 spans 15 residues. J lost 0 bases, V lost 0 bases, and 0 bases had no gene match.

The chain is built from TRBV6-6 and TRBJ1-2; 7 bases match TRBD1. CDR1 is MNHNY, CDR2 SVGAGI, per germline (reference sequence). This CDR3 is 16 amino acids long. J gave up 4 bases and V 5 bases, and 13 bases lay outside the gene matches. The DNA for the CDR3 is TGTGCCAGCAGTGCAAAACAGGGGAGCCTCAGCTATGGCTACACCTTC. This encodes CASSAKQGSLSYGYTF.

V gene TRBV4-1 combines with J gene TRBJ1-5; 7 bases map to TRBD1. The CDR3 loop spans 15 amino acids. V shed 4 bases and J 1 base; nucleotides not matched to a gene: 4. Germline V lookup: CDR1 MGHRA, CDR2 YSYEKL. CDR3 residues: CASSLQGKSNQPQHF. Written as DNA, the CDR3 is TGCGCCAGCAGCCTACAGGGGAAGAGCAATCAGCCCCAGCATTTT.

This clone was detected once. The chain links TRBV6-1 to TRBJ2-4; 10 bases are shared with TRBD1. V gave up 4 bases and J gave up 5 bases; unmatched junction bases: 11. Germline V gene sequence: CDR1 MNHNS, CDR2 SASEGT. The CDR3 spans 17 residues. The CDR3 sequence: CASSAGVTGTGENIQYF. The CDR3 DNA reads as TGTGCCAGCAGTGCCGGAGTAACCGGGACAGGGGAAAACATTCAGTACTTC.

V usage is TRBV14 and J usage is TRBJ1-1; D is unresolved. The V gene's germline CDR1 is SGHDN and CDR2 FVKESK. V lost 4 bases, J lost 3 bases, and 18 bases lay in between. The CDR3 extends over 16 amino acids. This CDR3 is CASSRITGKLDTEAFF. DNA of the CDR3: TGTGCCAGCAGCCGAATAACCGGGAAATTGGACACTGAAGCTTTCTTT.